These 3 T cell receptor beta chains were sequenced from one sample in a study of cytotoxic CD8 clonotypes in ibrutinib-treated CLL. The protocol was immunoSEQ multiplex PCR, while the TCRdb copy is restricted to in-frame clones and leaves out a portion. The sample includes under 30,000 clones, around 60% seen only once; the top ten take 5% to 6%. Sequences were derived from PBMCs, sampled before ibrutinib treatment. The receptor source for this set is a human donor with chronic lymphocytic leukemia.

CDR3 sequence: CASSKPSGPTRRNEQFF. The DNA of the CDR3 is TGTGCCAGCTCTAAACCAAGTGGGCCTACCCGTCGGAATGAGCAGTTCTTC. V usage is TRBV18 and J usage is TRBJ2-1; D gene uncertain. The CDR3 runs 17 residues. V lost 6 bases and J 7 bases, leaving 25 bases between the germline ends. The germline gives CDR1 KGHSH, CDR2 LQKENI.

The chain carries TRBV6-6 and TRBJ2-5; D is uncertain. Trimming took off 2 bases at V and 3 bases at J, with 4 bases between the two ends. The CDR3 is 12 amino acids. CDR1 MNHNY and CDR2 SVGAGI come from the germline V gene (reference sequence). The CDR3 DNA follows: TGTGCCAGCAGTTACCCAGAAGAGACCCAGTACTTC. It specifies CASSYPEETQYF.

There are a few counts of this clone. The J gene is TRBJ1-1, the V gene TRBV11-2; D is unresolved. The V end lost 4 bases, the J end lost 11 bases, and 26 bases lay between the germline ends. Looked up from germline, CDR1 is SGHAT and CDR2 is FQNNGV. The CDR3 runs 16 residues. The CDR3 nucleotides read TGTGCCAGCAGCTCCTCTCGCAGTAGGGTCTTAGGTTTGGCTTTCTTT. Its protein product is CASSSSRSRVLGLAFF.